One and the same sample provided the 30 T cell receptor beta chains below, sequenced in a study of T cell repertoires in cytomegalovirus infection. MiXCR, applied by TCRdb to the reads, yields one record per CDR3 protein. The repertoire consists of about 400,000 distinct CDR3 sequences, with less than 20% occurring once and the leading ten covering around 9.3%. Sequenced: PBMCs. The receptors originated from a human donor in good health (CMV status not recorded). Some clones in this sample may be carry-over from other donors' samples.

V usage is TRBV20-1 and J usage is TRBJ1-5, with 9 bases identical to TRBD1. The CDR3 extends over 14 amino acids. With V trimmed by 5 bases and J by 0 bases, 2 bases remained unmatched. The germline V gene encodes CDR1 DFQATT and CDR2 SNEGSKA (reference sequence). CDR3 coding DNA: TGCAGTGCTGTGGACAGGGGTAGCAATCAGCCCCAGCATTTT. Its protein product is CSAVDRGSNQPQHF.

This clonotype was observed at least ten times. The V call is TRBV7-9, the J call TRBJ1-5; perhaps TRBD1 as D (6 bases). V lost 2 bases and J 3 bases, leaving 14 bases between the germline ends. This CDR3 is 16 amino acids long. Germline V CDR1 and CDR2: SEHNR, FQNEAQ (reference sequence). CDR3 sequence: CASSLYSYRDNQPQHF. Here the CDR3 DNA reads TGTGCCAGCAGCTTATATTCCTACAGGGACAATCAGCCCCAGCATTTT.

This clonotype was seen ten or more times. CDR3 region: CASSFKVEQFF. The CDR3 bases are TGTGCCAGCAGTTTTAAGGTTGAGCAGTTCTTC. The genes are TRBV12-3 or TRBV12-4 and TRBJ2-1; D unclear. With 3 bases removed from V and 9 bases from J, the gap between germline ends came to 6 bases. The CDR3 is 11 amino acids.

The rearrangement links TRBV7-6 to TRBJ1-2, with D maybe TRBD1 (5 bases). Germline V gene data show CDR1 as SGHVS and CDR2 as FNYEAQ. Trimming left V 5 bases short and J 6 bases short, with 19 bases between. CDR3 size: 15 residues. CDR3 loop: CASSPDSGKRDGYTF. Written as DNA, the CDR3 is TGTGCCAGCAGCCCAGACAGCGGAAAGAGGGATGGCTACACCTTC.

The V and J genes are TRBV7-8 and TRBJ1-1; D unclear. This CDR3 spans 16 amino acids. V lost 3 bases, J lost 6 bases, and 20 bases lay in between. Germline CDR1 reads SGHVS; CDR2 reads FQNEAQ. The CDR3 reads CASSFPRTRSSAEAFF. DNA of the CDR3: TGTGCCAGCAGCTTCCCACGGACGCGTTCCAGTGCTGAAGCTTTCTTT.

In regard to this clonotype: With a much larger clone just one base away, this may be a read error. V gene TRBV6-1 combines with J gene TRBJ1-1; 9 bases line up with TRBD1. V was clipped by 8 bases and J by 0 bases; unmatched bases: 1. CDR1 is MNHNS, CDR2 SASEGT, per germline. This CDR3 comprises 13 residues. CDR3 bases: TGTGCCAGCCGACAGGGGGTGAACACTGAAGCTTTCTTT. Translated, it gives CASRQGVNTEAFF.

This clonotype was found a few times. The gene calls are TRBV29-1 and TRBJ2-3, with TRBD1 identical over 7 bases. Germline assignment: CDR1 SQVTM and CDR2 ANQGSEA. With 4 bases clipped from V and 1 base from J, the junction kept 8 bases outside the gene matches. CDR3 length equals 15 residues. CDR3 sequence reads: CSVATPDRGTDTQYF. The CDR3 nucleotides are TGCAGCGTTGCCACCCCAGACAGGGGCACAGATACGCAGTATTTT.

This clonotype was found a few times. The rearrangement links TRBV6-1 to TRBJ2-3; TRBD2 matches at 14 bases. The CDR3 has 15 residues. Germline-derived CDR1 and CDR2 are MNHNS and SASEGT. Losses at the gene ends were 4 bases for V and 4 bases for J; bases not matched to a gene: 1. In DNA, the CDR3 is TGTGCCAGCAGTGGACTAGCGGGGGGGCCAGATACGCAGTATTTT. Protein: CASSGLAGGPDTQYF.

This clonotype was seen more than once but under ten times. The chain combines TRBV2 with TRBJ2-3; possible D gene TRBD1, 5 bases. Germline V lookup: CDR1 SNHLY, CDR2 FYNNEI. The ends were cut back, 6 bases at V and 2 bases at J, with 12 bases in the middle. The CDR3 length is 14 residues. CDR3 DNA sequence: TGTGCCAGCAGGGGCAGGGCCTACACAGATACGCAGTATTTT. This translates into CASRGRAYTDTQYF. The full variable domain, completed using reference TRBV2 and TRBJ2-3, is EPEVTQTPSHQVTQMGQEVILRCVPISNHLYFYWYRQILGQKVEFLVSFYNNEISEKSEIFDDQFSVERPDGSNFTLKIRSTKLEDSAMYFCASRGRAYTDTQYFGPGTRLTVL.

The chain has TRBV25-1 and TRBJ2-7; a possible D gene is TRBD1 (5 bases). The CDR3 spans 14 residues. V lost 3 bases to trimming and J lost 6 bases, with 15 bases between them. Germline CDR1 reads MGHDK; CDR2 reads SYGVNS. CDR3 loop: CASSDMKGLGEQYF. In DNA, the CDR3 is TGTGCCAGCAGTGATATGAAGGGGCTAGGCGAGCAGTACTTC.

V and J are TRBV12-3 or TRBV12-4 and TRBJ2-2; the D is unclear. The CDR3 loop spans 11 amino acids. Trimming took off 8 bases at V and 8 bases at J, with 9 bases between the two ends. In nucleotides, the CDR3 is TGTGCCAGCCAGGAGAGAGGGGAGCTGTTTTTT. Translating it yields CASQERGELFF.

This clonotype came up many times. The chain couples TRBV19 to TRBJ1-5, with TRBD1 matching over 8 bases. The germline V gene has CDR1 LNHDA and CDR2 SQIVND (reference sequence). This CDR3 region has 17 residues. V was clipped by 4 bases and J by 5 bases; unmatched bases: 13. CDR3 sequence reads: CASSTPWDRINDQPQHF. In DNA, the CDR3 is TGTGCCAGTAGTACTCCTTGGGACAGGATAAACGATCAGCCCCAGCATTTT.

V and J are TRBV7-9 and TRBJ1-6; D is unresolved. CDR1 and CDR2 (germline): SEHNR, FQNEAQ (reference sequence). The germline V and J ends were trimmed by 5 bases and 7 bases, with 15 bases remaining between them. The CDR3 is made up of 15 amino acids. CDR3 amino acids: CASSTTRRRNSPLHF. Written as DNA, the CDR3 is TGTGCCAGCAGCACAACCCGGCGAAGGAATTCACCCCTCCACTTT.

This clonotype was detected ten times or more. This chain uses TRBV19 with TRBJ1-6, with D unclear. The CDR3 contains 12 residues. The V end lost 6 bases, the J end lost 7 bases, and 7 bases lay between the germline ends. Per the germline V gene, CDR1 is LNHDA and CDR2 is SQIVND (reference sequence). CDR3 coding DNA: TGTGCCAGTAGGGCTACGAATTCACCCCTCCACTTT. This gives the protein CASRATNSPLHF. Using reference TRBV19 and TRBJ1-6 for the parts outside the CDR3, the full variable domain is DGGITQSPKYLFRKEGQNVTLSCEQNLNHDAMYWYRQDPGQGLRLIYYSQIVNDFQKGDIAEGYSVSREKKESFPLTVTSAQKNPTAFYLCASRATNSPLHFGNGTRLTVT.

There are many counts of this clonotype. As DNA, the CDR3 is TGTGCCAGCAGCTTCCCCCGGGGAGCGGGGAGGAGTGAGCAGTTCTTC. The encoded protein is CASSFPRGAGRSEQFF. The chain uses TRBV11-2 and TRBJ2-1, with TRBD2 matching over 7 bases. CDR1 and CDR2 (germline): SGHAT, FQNNGV. J gave up 9 bases and V 3 bases, and 14 bases lay outside the gene matches. The CDR3 contains 16 residues. The full variable domain, its missing parts supplied by reference TRBV11-2 and TRBJ2-1, is EAGVAQSPRYKIIEKRQSVAFWCNPISGHATLYWYQQILGQGPKLLIQFQNNGVVDDSQLPKDRFSAERLKGVDSTLKIQPAKLEDSAVYLCASSFPRGAGRSEQFFGPGTRLTVL.

This clonotype was seen a handful of times. The chain carries TRBV2 and TRBJ1-5; D call uncertain. The CDR3 extends over 13 amino acids. The ends were cut back, 6 bases at V and 3 bases at J, with 9 bases in the middle. Germline lookup yields CDR1 SNHLY and CDR2 FYNNEI. CDR3 nucleotides: TGTGCCAGCAGGGGCAGTCCCAATCAGCCCCAGCATTTT. Translation: CASRGSPNQPQHF.

This clonotype was detected a few times. This chain joins TRBV20-1 and TRBJ2-5, with 9 bases identical to TRBD2. After removal of 5 bases from V and 4 bases from J, the junction contained 5 bases not matched to a gene. Germline V gene lookup returns CDR1 DFQATT and CDR2 SNEGSKA (reference sequence). The CDR3 covers 13 residues. CDR3 DNA: TGCAGTGCTTCAATAGCGGGAGCAGAGACCCAGTACTTC. Amino acid sequence: CSASIAGAETQYF.

In its sample, this clonotype was seen many times. The chain links TRBV6-6 to TRBJ1-5, with 9 bases matching TRBD1. Germline V lookup: CDR1 MNHNY, CDR2 SVGAGI (reference sequence). Germline trimming cut 4 bases from V and 7 bases from J; bases unmatched to any gene: 8. The CDR3 runs to 15 residues. CDR3 nucleotide sequence: TGTGCCAGCAGTTCCTGGACAGGGGAGGCCCAGCCCCAGCATTTT. It yields the protein CASSSWTGEAQPQHF.

This clonotype has at least ten counts. The rearrangement links TRBV7-2 to TRBJ2-7; the D is unclear. V was pared by 2 bases and J by 3 bases, with 14 bases between. This CDR3 is 15 amino acids long. Germline V gene lookup returns CDR1 SGHTA and CDR2 FQGNSA. As DNA, the CDR3 is TGTGCCAGCAGCTTAAACGCCGGAGAGTTCTACGAGCAGTACTTC. Translating it yields CASSLNAGEFYEQYF.

This clonotype came up many times. The gene calls are TRBV19 and TRBJ2-3; D gene unclear. With 4 bases removed from V and 4 bases from J, the gap between germline ends came to 15 bases. CDR1 and CDR2 (germline): LNHDA, SQIVND (reference sequence). There are 15 residues in the CDR3. The CDR3 DNA follows: TGTGCCAGTAGTACCTCCGGTCTTGGCGCAGATACGCAGTATTTT. Encoded protein: CASSTSGLGADTQYF.

This clonotype was seen ten or more times. The chain carries TRBV7-8 and TRBJ1-4; D not certain. Germline loops: CDR1 SGHVS, CDR2 FQNEAQ. V dropped 4 bases and J dropped 2 bases, with 8 bases sitting between them. The CDR3 loop spans 14 amino acids. In DNA form, the CDR3 reads TGTGCCAGCAGCTCCCGTTGGACTAATGAAAAACTGTTTTTT. As protein: CASSSRWTNEKLFF.

This clonotype was observed many times. V gene TRBV7-2 combines with J gene TRBJ2-1, with TRBD2 matching 13 bases. After removal of 5 bases from V and 8 bases from J, the junction contained 9 bases not matched to a gene. Germline CDR1 is SGHTA and CDR2 is FQGNSA. The CDR3 has 16 residues. The CDR3 here is CASSATGLAGVYEQFF. CDR3 sequence (DNA): TGTGCCAGCAGCGCCACCGGACTAGCGGGAGTCTATGAGCAGTTCTTC.

The J gene is TRBJ2-1, the V gene TRBV7-9; 9 bases align to TRBD2. The CDR3 runs 16 residues. V lost 0 bases, J lost 8 bases, and 8 bases stayed unmatched. Germline CDR1 and CDR2: SEHNR and FQNEAQ (reference sequence). The DNA of the CDR3 is TGTGCCAGCAGCTTAGCGATCGCGGGAGGGCGGGATGAGCAGTTCTTC. Amino acids: CASSLAIAGGRDEQFF.

The gene calls are TRBV10-1 and TRBJ1-1; 8 nucleotides agree with TRBD1. CDR1 is WNHNN and CDR2 is SYGVQD in the germline V gene (reference sequence). This CDR3 contains 14 residues. Trimming took 10 bases from V and 0 from J; bases not matched to a gene: 7. The CDR3 sequence: CATVQGDMNTEAFF. Written as DNA, the CDR3 is TGCGCCACCGTACAGGGGGATATGAACACTGAAGCTTTCTTT.

V gene TRBV7-8 combines with J gene TRBJ1-6; no firm D call. The germline CDR1 and CDR2 sequences are SGHVS and FQNEAQ. V lost 2 bases, J lost 13 bases, and 9 bases lay in between. The CDR3 loop spans 12 amino acids. The CDR3 spells CASSLLGIPLHF. DNA for the CDR3: TGTGCCAGCAGCTTATTGGGGATCCCCCTCCACTTT.

This clonotype has at least ten counts. The chain uses TRBV7-2 and TRBJ2-3; TRBD2 matches at 7 bases. Germline V CDR1 and CDR2: SGHTA, FQGNSA. V lost 5 bases to trimming and J lost 7 bases; unmatched junction nucleotides: 9. The CDR3 is made up of 14 amino acids. In DNA form, the CDR3 reads TGTGCCAGCAGCCCCGGGGGGTCCTCTTATACGCAGTATTTT. Amino acid sequence: CASSPGGSSYTQYF.

This clonotype was picked up many times. The chain joins TRBV7-6 to TRBJ1-2, with 7 bases identical to TRBD1. Per germline, CDR1 SGHVS and CDR2 FNYEAQ. V lost 3 bases to trimming and J lost 4 bases; unmatched junction nucleotides: 2. This CDR3 comprises 13 residues. CDR3 DNA: TGTGCCAGCAGCTTCAGGGGGAGCTATGGCTACACCTTC. As protein: CASSFRGSYGYTF. Full variable domain (missing parts from reference TRBV7-6 and TRBJ1-2): GAGVSQSPRYKVTKRGQDVALRCDPISGHVSLYWYRQALGQGPEFLTYFNYEAQQDKSGLPNDRFSAERPEGSISTLTIQRTEQRDSAMYRCASSFRGSYGYTFGSGTRLTVV.

The rearrangement uses TRBV28 and TRBJ2-3; 10 bases are a match to TRBD2. The CDR3 consists of 15 residues. The V segment lost 5 bases and the J segment 4 bases; nucleotides outside the gene matches: 6. Germline V CDR1 and CDR2: MDHEN, SYDVKM. The CDR3 DNA sequence: TGTGCCAGCAGTCTAAGCGGGGGGGTTGCAGATACGCAGTATTTT. Its translation is CASSLSGGVADTQYF.

The rearrangement links TRBV6-5 to TRBJ2-7; D uncertain. The CDR3 sequence is 14 residues long. Between the trimmed V and J ends, which lost 0 bases and 3 bases, there was a span of 9 bases. Germline loops: CDR1 MNHEY, CDR2 SVGAGI. The CDR3, as DNA: TGTGCCAGCAGTTACTCGAGAAATCACTACGAGCAGTACTTC. It translates to CASSYSRNHYEQYF.

This chain's CDR3 is CASSQGPHTGELFF. The CDR3 DNA is TGCGCCAGCAGCCAAGGTCCGCACACCGGGGAGCTGTTTTTT. The chain has TRBV4-3 and TRBJ2-2; D is undetermined. Germline loops: CDR1 LGHNA, CDR2 YSLEER. This CDR3 is built from 14 residues. V lost 1 base to trimming and J lost 3 bases, with 6 bases between them.